The rows below give T cell receptor beta chains drawn from one sample of a study of T cells expressing NK-cell markers. Reprocessing the 5' RACE reads, TCRdb reports a single entry for every CDR3 protein and omits DNA. Recorded here are a few hundred thousand distinct CDR3 sequences; the top ten clones represent more than 1.4%. Sequencing used blood T cells: a sorted CD56 or NKG2C T cell subset, CD4+ or CD8+ T cells, or bulk PBMC T cells (not recorded which). The receptors come from a woman in her forties or fifties in good health. The CDR3 runs from the conserved cysteine through the conserved F or W.

len	j_gene	v_gene	CDR3aa
16	TRBJ2-7	TRBV29-1	CSVKVVGLKSSYEQYF
15	TRBJ2-2	TRBV5-4	CASSFPGHSTGELFF
15	TRBJ2-2	TRBV11-3	CASSFPSQGSGELFF
15	TRBJ2-1	TRBV7-2	CASSPGLAGGIEQFF
15	TRBJ2-1	TRBV24-1	CATSDLSEGRVKQFF
15	TRBJ2-3	TRBV4-1	CASSQEGGLLDTQYF
14	TRBJ2-7	TRBV20-1	CSARTSGPVGEQYF
15	TRBJ2-1	TRBV18	CASSPEGTGYNEQFF
14	TRBJ1-1	TRBV20-1	CSAPLSFMNTEAFF
12	TRBJ2-1	TRBV11-2	CASSLAQYEQFF
17	TRBJ1-2	TRBV7-3	CASSFGQGDGDNYGYTF
13	TRBJ1-2	TRBV19	CASSISQGNGYTF
16	TRBJ2-2	TRBV3-1	CASSRRGTGNTGELFF
15	TRBJ2-5	TRBV2	CASRMDRGKRETQYF
12	TRBJ2-3	TRBV10-1	CAKGVSRDTQYF
18	TRBJ2-1	TRBV5-1	CASRSGTSGSGRYNEQFF
13	TRBJ1-2	TRBV12-3/TRBV12-4	CASRSTGVYGYTF
13	TRBJ2-3	TRBV2	CASSANIRDTQYF
16	TRBJ2-6	TRBV29-1	CSATGTSQPGANVLTF